The present entry profiles one TCR beta chain with its context. This specimen comes from a study of T cells expressing NK-cell markers. For each CDR3 protein, TCRdb gives one entry from its re-call of the 5' RACE reads, without DNA. Found here are about 460,000 distinct CDR3 sequences; the top ten clones hold more than 1.4%. This TCR was recovered from a woman in her forties or fifties in good health. Source material: blood T cells: a sorted CD56 or NKG2C T cell subset, CD4+ or CD8+ T cells, or bulk PBMC T cells (not recorded which).

The chain's CDR3 is CATRSRTSGLNEQFF. This chain links TRBV15 with TRBJ2-1; TCRdb's assignment of TRBD2 cannot be checked, as there is no DNA. Germline values: CDR1 LNHNV, CDR2 YYDKDF (reference sequence). This CDR3 has 15 amino acids.